This is a list of T cell receptor beta chains from one sample in a study of STAT3 mutations in large granular lymphocyte leukemia. Only in-frame clones appear in the TCRdb table, and some are missing; sequencing was by immunoSEQ multiplex PCR. This sample has 5,000 to 8,000 clones, with approximately 57% found just once. Sequencing was done on a sample of peripheral blood mononuclear cells. The receptor set was obtained from a boy between 10 and 17 years old with T-cell large granular lymphocyte leukemia. Some clones in this sample may be carry-over from other donors' samples. The CDR3 runs from the conserved cysteine through the conserved F or W. The D gene is left open where the match is weak. Expanded clones are given a class, and other clones once, few, many or no size at all.

>TRBJ2-7|-|TRBD2|TRBV4-1
CASSHRIEPGGSYEQYF
TGCGCCAGCAGCCACCGTATAGAACCGGGGGGGTCCTACGAGCAGTACTTC
>TRBJ2-7|-|TRBD2|TRBV27
CASSTETSASTYEQYF
TGTGCCAGCAGTACGGAGACTAGCGCAAGCACCTACGAGCAGTACTTC
>TRBJ2-7|-|-|TRBV5-1
CASSFVGYEQYF
TGCGCCAGCAGCTTCGTCGGGTACGAGCAGTACTTC
>TRBJ1-6|few|-|TRBV6-1
CASSDLRWETHYNSPLHF
TGTGCCAGCAGTGACCTAAGGTGGGAAACCCACTATAATTCACCCCTCCACTTT
>TRBJ1-1|-|-|TRBV29-1
CSVEGRMNTEAFF
TGCAGCGTTGAAGGACGGATGAACACTGAAGCTTTCTTT
>TRBJ1-3|-|-|TRBV5-4
CASSFGHRLGNTIYF
TGTGCCAGCAGCTTCGGTCACAGACTCGGAAACACCATATATTTT
>TRBJ1-2|-|-|TRBV30
CAWKGLGTPSGYTF
TGTGCCTGGAAGGGGCTGGGCACCCCCTCCGGCTACACCTTC
>TRBJ2-7|-|-|TRBV5-4
CASSTARQIDEQYF
TGTGCCAGCAGCACCGCCAGACAGATAGACGAGCAGTACTTC
>TRBJ1-4|-|-|TRBV6-5
CASSLLGGEKLFF
TGTGCCAGCAGTCTACTGGGAGGTGAAAAACTGTTTTTT
>TRBJ1-1|few|-|TRBV29-1
CSVDERNTEAFF
TGCAGCGTTGATGAGAGGAACACTGAAGCTTTCTTT
>TRBJ2-7|few|TRBD2|TRBV7-9
CASSLIIAGDHEQYF
TGTGCCAGCAGCTTAATCATAGCGGGAGACCACGAGCAGTACTTC
>TRBJ2-1|-|-|TRBV7-9
CASSREVGGWSVNEQFF
TGTGCCAGCAGCCGAGAGGTAGGGGGGTGGTCCGTCAATGAGCAGTTCTTC
>TRBJ2-1|-|-|TRBV29-1
CSALDGKQFF
TGCAGCGCCCTGGACGGTAAGCAGTTCTTC
>TRBJ1-5|-|-|TRBV30
CAWSRPGNQPQHF
TGTGCCTGGAGTAGGCCTGGCAATCAGCCCCAGCATTTT
>TRBJ1-1|-|-|TRBV5-4
CASSLFVNTEAFF
TGTGCCAGCAGCTTGTTTGTTAACACTGAAGCTTTCTTT
>TRBJ1-1|-|-|TRBV18
CASSPQQGRFQNTEAFF
TGTGCCAGCTCACCACAACAGGGCCGATTCCAGAACACTGAAGCTTTCTTT
>TRBJ2-2|-|TRBD2|TRBV7-9
CASSFTSGGLMNTGELFF
TGTGCCAGCAGCTTCACTAGCGGGGGGCTAATGAACACCGGGGAGCTGTTTTTT
>TRBJ2-3|-|-|TRBV23-1
CASSQSGSRASTDTQYF
TGCGCCAGCAGTCAATCGGGTTCCAGGGCGAGCACAGATACGCAGTATTTT
>TRBJ1-1|-|-|TRBV5-4
CASRLGGTTEAFF
TGTGCCAGCAGACTGGGGGGGACCACTGAAGCTTTCTTT
>TRBJ1-6|few|-|TRBV6-5
CASSRQARDSPLHF
TGTGCCAGCAGTAGACAGGCCAGAGATTCACCCCTCCACTTT
>TRBJ2-7|-|-|TRBV18
CASSPAGDWAQNPNYYEQYF
TGTGCCAGCTCACCGGCCGGAGATTGGGCCCAGAACCCCAACTACTACGAGCAGTACTTC
>TRBJ2-7|-|-|TRBV15
CATSMGGASYEQYF
TGTGCCACCAGCATGGGGGGGGCCTCCTACGAGCAGTACTTC
>TRBJ2-1|-|-|TRBV6-5
CASSYAGRDEQFF
TGTGCCAGCAGTTACGCCGGTCGCGATGAGCAGTTCTTC
>TRBJ2-5|-|-|TRBV7-9
CASSLDWLETQYF
TGTGCCAGCAGCTTAGATTGGTTAGAGACCCAGTACTTC
>TRBJ2-1|-|-|TRBV7-9
CASSTPRNEQFF
TGTGCCAGCAGCACCCCCCGCAATGAGCAGTTCTTC
>TRBJ2-3|-|-|TRBV30
CAWSVILAVTDTQYF
TGTGCCTGGAGTGTAATCTTGGCAGTCACAGATACGCAGTATTTT
>TRBJ1-1|-|TRBD1|TRBV7-9
CASRRTGMNTEAFF
TGTGCCAGCAGACGGACAGGTATGAACACTGAAGCTTTCTTT
>TRBJ1-2|-|TRBD1|TRBV6-5
CASSYLAGGSLYTF
TGTGCCAGCAGTTATTTGGCAGGGGGCTCTCTTTACACCTTC